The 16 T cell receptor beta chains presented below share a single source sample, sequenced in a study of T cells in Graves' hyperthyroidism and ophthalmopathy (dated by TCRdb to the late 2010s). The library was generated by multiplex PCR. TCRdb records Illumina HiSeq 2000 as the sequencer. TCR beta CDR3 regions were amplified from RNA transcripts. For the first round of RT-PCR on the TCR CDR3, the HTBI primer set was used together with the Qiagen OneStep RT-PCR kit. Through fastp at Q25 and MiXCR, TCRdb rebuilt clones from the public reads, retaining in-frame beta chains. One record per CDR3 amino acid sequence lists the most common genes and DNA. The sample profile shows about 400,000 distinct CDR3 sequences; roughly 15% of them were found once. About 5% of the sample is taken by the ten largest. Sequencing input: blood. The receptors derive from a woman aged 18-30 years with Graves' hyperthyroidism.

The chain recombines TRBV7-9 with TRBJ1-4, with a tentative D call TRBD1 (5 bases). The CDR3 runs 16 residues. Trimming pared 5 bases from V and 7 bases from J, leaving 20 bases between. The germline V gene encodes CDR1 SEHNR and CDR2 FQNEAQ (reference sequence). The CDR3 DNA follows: TGTGCCAGCAGCGCGAACCTCGGGGCGTCGGGTGAAAAACTGTTTTTT. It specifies CASSANLGASGEKLFF.

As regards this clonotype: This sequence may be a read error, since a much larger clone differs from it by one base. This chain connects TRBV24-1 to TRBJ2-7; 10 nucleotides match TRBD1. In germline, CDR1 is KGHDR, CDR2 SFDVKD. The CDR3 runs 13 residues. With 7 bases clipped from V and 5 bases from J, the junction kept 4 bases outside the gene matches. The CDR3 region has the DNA TGTGCCACCAGCGGGACAGGGGAGCACGAGCAGTACGTC. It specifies CATSGTGEHEQYV.

The CDR3 bases are TGCGCCAGCAGCCAAGATGACGGTTCACCCCTCCACTTT. As protein: CASSQDDGSPLHF. J is TRBJ1-6 and V is TRBV4-1; D gene unclear. The CDR3 totals 13 residues. Per germline, CDR1 MGHRA and CDR2 YSYEKL. The V end lost 0 bases, the J end lost 9 bases, and 6 bases lay between the germline ends.

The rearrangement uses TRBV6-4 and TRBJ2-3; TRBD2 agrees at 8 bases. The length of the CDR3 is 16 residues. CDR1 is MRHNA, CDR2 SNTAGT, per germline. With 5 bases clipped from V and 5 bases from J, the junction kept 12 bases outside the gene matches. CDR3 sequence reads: CASSPNPAGVGDTQYF. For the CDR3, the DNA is TGTGCCAGCAGTCCGAACCCAGCGGGAGTAGGAGATACGCAGTATTTT.

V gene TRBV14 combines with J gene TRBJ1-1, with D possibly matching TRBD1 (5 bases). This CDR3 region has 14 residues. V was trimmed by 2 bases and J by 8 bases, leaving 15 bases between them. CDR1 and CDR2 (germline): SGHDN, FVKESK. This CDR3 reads CASSQLMGRSEAFF. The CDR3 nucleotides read TGTGCCAGCAGCCAACTCATGGGGCGGTCCGAAGCTTTCTTT.

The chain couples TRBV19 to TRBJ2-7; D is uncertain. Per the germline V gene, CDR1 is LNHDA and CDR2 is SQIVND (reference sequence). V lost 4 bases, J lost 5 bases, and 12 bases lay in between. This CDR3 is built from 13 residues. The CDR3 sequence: CASSSLSRHEQYF. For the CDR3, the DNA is TGTGCCAGTAGTAGCCTTTCCCGACACGAGCAGTACTTC.

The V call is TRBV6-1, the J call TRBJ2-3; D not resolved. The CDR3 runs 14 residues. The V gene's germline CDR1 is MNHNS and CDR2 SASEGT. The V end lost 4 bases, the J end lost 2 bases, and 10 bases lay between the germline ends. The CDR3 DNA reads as TGTGCCAGCAGTGCAGGAAGACACACAGATACGCAGTATTTT. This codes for CASSAGRHTDTQYF.

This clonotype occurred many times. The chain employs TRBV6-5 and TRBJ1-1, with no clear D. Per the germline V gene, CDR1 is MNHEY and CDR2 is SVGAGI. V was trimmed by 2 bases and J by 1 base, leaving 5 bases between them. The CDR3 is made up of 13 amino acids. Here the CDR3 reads CASSYTENTEAFF. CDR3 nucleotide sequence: TGTGCCAGCAGTTACACAGAGAACACTGAAGCTTTCTTT.

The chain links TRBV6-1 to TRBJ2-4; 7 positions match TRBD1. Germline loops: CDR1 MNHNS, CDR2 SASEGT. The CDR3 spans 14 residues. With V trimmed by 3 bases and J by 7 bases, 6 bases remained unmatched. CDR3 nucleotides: TGTGCCAGCAGTGACTACAGGGGTGAGAACATTCAGTACTTC. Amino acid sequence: CASSDYRGENIQYF.

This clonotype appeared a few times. The CDR3 here is CASSVASETGQYF. CDR3 bases: TGTGCCAGCAGCGTAGCTTCGGAGACAGGGCAATACTTC. The V and J genes are TRBV9 and TRBJ2-7, with 7 bases identical to TRBD1. CDR1 and CDR2 from the germline V gene are SGDLS and YYNGEE. The CDR3 is 13 amino acids. Unmatched junction bases numbered 10, after V lost 0 bases and J lost 13 bases.

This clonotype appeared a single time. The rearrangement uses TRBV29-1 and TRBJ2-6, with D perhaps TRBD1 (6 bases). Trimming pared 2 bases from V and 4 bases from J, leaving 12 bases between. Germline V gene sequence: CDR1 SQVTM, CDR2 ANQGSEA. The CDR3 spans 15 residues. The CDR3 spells CSVEWGLGGANVLTF. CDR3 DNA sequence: TGCAGCGTTGAATGGGGGCTGGGGGGGGCCAACGTCCTGACTTTC.

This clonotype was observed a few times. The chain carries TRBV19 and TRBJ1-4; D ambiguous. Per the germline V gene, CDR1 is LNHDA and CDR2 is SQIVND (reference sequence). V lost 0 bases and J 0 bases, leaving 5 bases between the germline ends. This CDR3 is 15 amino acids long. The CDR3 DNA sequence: TGTGCCAGTAGTATAGAGGCAACAACTAATGAAAAACTGTTTTTT. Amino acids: CASSIEATTNEKLFF.

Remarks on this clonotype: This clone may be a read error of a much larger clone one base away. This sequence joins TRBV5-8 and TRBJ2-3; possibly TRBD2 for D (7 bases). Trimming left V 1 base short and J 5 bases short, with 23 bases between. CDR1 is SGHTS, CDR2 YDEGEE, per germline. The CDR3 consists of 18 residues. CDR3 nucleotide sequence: TGTGCCAGCAGCTTGTTTACTAGGGGGGGATCCCGGTTAGATACGCAGTATTTT. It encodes CASSLFTRGGSRLDTQYF.

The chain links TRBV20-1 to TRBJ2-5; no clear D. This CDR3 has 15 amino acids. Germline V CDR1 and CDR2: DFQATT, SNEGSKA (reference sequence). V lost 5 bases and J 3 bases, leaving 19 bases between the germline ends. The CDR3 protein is CSAPSPGRLEETQYF. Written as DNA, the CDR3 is TGCAGTGCTCCCTCCCCCGGCAGGCTGGAAGAGACCCAGTACTTC.

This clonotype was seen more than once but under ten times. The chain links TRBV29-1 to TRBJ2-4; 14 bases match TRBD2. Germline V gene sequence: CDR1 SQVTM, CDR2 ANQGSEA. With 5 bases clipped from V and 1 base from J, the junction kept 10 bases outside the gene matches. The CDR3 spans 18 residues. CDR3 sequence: CSVSRGLAGGRAKNIQYF. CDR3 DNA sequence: TGCAGCGTTTCAAGAGGACTAGCGGGAGGTAGGGCCAAAAACATTCAGTACTTC.

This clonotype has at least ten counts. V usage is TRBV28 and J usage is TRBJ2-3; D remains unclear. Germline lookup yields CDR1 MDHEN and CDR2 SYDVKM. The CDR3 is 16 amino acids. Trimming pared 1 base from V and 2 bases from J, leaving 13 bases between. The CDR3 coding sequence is TGTGCCAGCAGTTTATACGTTGGGCCCTCCACAGATACGCAGTATTTT. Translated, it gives CASSLYVGPSTDTQYF.